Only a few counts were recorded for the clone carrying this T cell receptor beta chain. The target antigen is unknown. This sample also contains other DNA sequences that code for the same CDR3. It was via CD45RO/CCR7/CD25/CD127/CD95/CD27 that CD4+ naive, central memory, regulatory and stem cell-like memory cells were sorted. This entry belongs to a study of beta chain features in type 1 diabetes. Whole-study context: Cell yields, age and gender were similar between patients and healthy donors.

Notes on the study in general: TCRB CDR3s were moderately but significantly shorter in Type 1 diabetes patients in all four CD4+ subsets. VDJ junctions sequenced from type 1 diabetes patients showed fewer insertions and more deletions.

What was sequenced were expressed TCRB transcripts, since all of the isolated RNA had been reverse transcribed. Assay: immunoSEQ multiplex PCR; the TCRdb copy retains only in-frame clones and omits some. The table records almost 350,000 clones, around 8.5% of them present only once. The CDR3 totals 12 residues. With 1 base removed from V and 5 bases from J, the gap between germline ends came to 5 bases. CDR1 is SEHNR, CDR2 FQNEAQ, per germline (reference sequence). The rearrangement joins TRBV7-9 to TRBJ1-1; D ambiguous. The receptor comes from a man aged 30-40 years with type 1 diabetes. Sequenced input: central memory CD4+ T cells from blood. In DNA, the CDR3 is TGTGCCAGCAGCTTAGGGTGGACTGAAGCTTTCTTT. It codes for CASSLGWTEAFF. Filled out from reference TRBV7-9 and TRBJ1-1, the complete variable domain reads DTGVSQNPRHKITKRGQNVTFRCDPISEHNRLYWYRQTLGQGPEFLTYFQNEAQLEKSRLLSDRFSAERPKGSFSTLEIQRTEQGDSAMYLCASSLGWTEAFFGQGTRLTVV.